The present T cell receptor beta chain was sequenced within a study of blood T cell repertoires in COVID-19. The repertoire was sequenced with immunoSEQ multiplex PCR; TCRdb's copy has only in-frame clones and lacks some. The sample carries almost 90,000 clones, about nine tenths recorded once. Germline V gene lookup returns CDR1 MNHEY and CDR2 SMNVEV (reference sequence). V was pared by 3 bases and J by 4 bases, with 10 bases between. The CDR3 totals 13 residues. The clonotype originates from a man aged 18 to 29 with COVID-19, enrolled during active disease. The rearrangement links TRBV27 to TRBJ2-7; D call uncertain. The sequenced sample consisted of peripheral blood. This chain's CDR3 is CASSLRQTYEQYF. In nucleotides, the CDR3 is TGTGCCAGCAGTTTGCGTCAGACATACGAGCAGTACTTC.